This T cell receptor (beta chain) was captured by sequencing in a study of blood T cell repertoires in COVID-19. The overall study: The United States, Italy and Spain supplied acute and convalescent COVID-19 samples. T cells, B-cell-depleted T cells, or PBMCs provided the cDNA or gDNA that served as material.

Per the authors' pipeline: Estimation of nucleated cell counts was performed using reference gene primer amplification. Profiling relied on immunoSEQ multiplex PCR, and the TCRdb table lists in-frame clones only, not all of them. That table is the source of V, J and clone size, and D and trimming were worked out from the DNA. The sample contains 400,000 to 450,000 clones, 80% to 90% of which appear only once. Per germline, CDR1 SGHVS and CDR2 FQNEAQ. The CDR3 loop spans 13 amino acids. Trimming stripped 4 bases from V and 4 bases from J, with 8 bases between. In this sample, this clone turned up once.

The sequenced sample consisted of peripheral blood. The chain employs TRBV7-8 and TRBJ1-5; D not certain. The clonotype was recovered from a woman aged 25 to 45 with active or convalescent COVID-19. The CDR3 reads CASSSGENQPQHF. The DNA for the CDR3 is TGTGCCAGCAGCTCCGGAGAGAATCAGCCCCAGCATTTT.